The sequence of this TCR beta chain was determined in a study of graft-versus-host responses after intestinal transplantation (TCRdb year 2021). Some background on the complete study: Recipients received multivisceral, liver-intestinal, or isolated intestinal transplants. All recipients received anti-thymocyte globulin induction followed by maintenance tacrolimus and steroids for around 3 years. After intestinal transplantation, graft-versus-host and host-versus-graft alloreactive T cell clones in the graft, circulation and bone marrow were tracked using bulk TCR-beta CDR3 sequencing. To identify alloreactive clones, pre-transplant mixed lymphocyte reaction products were sequenced and compared with unstimulated pre-transplant donor and recipient T cells. The cohort enrolled 24 intestinal transplant recipients including one retransplant, and a few patients lacking pretransplant specimens were excluded. Donor T cell macrochimerism was defined as a peak of at least 4% donor T cells among recipient peripheral blood mononuclear cells. Instead of going to the commercial service, samples from a few later patients were sequenced in-house on an Illumina MiSeq and processed with MiXCR.

Library preparation used the immunoSEQ multiplex PCR assay. For most patients, genomic DNA was isolated with the Qiagen DNeasy Blood and Tissue Kit and shipped frozen to Adaptive Biotechnologies for TCR sequencing. High-throughput TCR-beta CDR3 sequencing of genomic DNA from most patients was performed by Adaptive Biotechnologies. In the source study's methods: TCR sequencing data for 15 to 20 patients were retrieved from Adaptive's ImmunoSEQ software; a few other patients were processed with MiXCR and VDJtools. CD4 versus CD8 sorting errors were corrected by removing sequences found in both subsets at a frequency ratio below 5:1. Because the origin of CDR3 nucleotide sequences shared between donor and recipient could not be assigned, those sequences were removed. To be classed as alloreactive, a clone needed at least 2-fold expansion over unstimulated cells and a minimum CFSE-low frequency of 0.002% (template counts) or 0.001% (read counts). Clones were considered mappable if detected in sequenced pre-transplant spleen, lymph node, or MLR CFSE-low populations of the donor or recipient. Cumulative frequency of alloreactive clones was calculated as a percentage of all sequences weighted by copy number. Held by TCRdb, this immuneACCESS table contains in-frame sequences only and omits some clones. Under half of the omission traces to an unresolved V gene where checked; the cause of the rest is unknown. V and J calls and clone size are given by that table; D and trimming were obtained from the DNA. In all, the sample holds about 86,000 clones, and 83% of those were seen once. The ten top clones hold about a sixth of the sample.

Notes on this clone: What this receptor recognizes is not known. The record has no base qualities; no much larger clone is one base away.

What the time point label conveys for this sample: cells obtained before transplantation from donor or recipient. CD3+CD4+ and CD3+CD8+ populations were FACS-sorted from unstimulated pre-transplant donor and recipient cells taken from spleen or lymph nodes. The study at large found these results: In the allografts of patients with donor T cell macrochimerism, GvH to HvG T cell clonal ratios were high. The conclusions were limited by the relatively low number and heterogeneity of the intestinal transplant patients. Peak levels of circulating GvH clones were associated with declines in HvG clones early after transplant. GvH clones were detected in recipient bone marrow, and some of these GvH clones were observed earlier in ileal mucosa or blood, consistent with an intestinal mucosal origin.

The clonotype was recovered from a human donor who received an intestinal transplant. The material was unstimulated CD8+ T cells sorted from spleen or lymph node cells, obtained before intestinal transplant.

Read as DNA, the sequence is TGCGCCAGCAGCCGAAGACAGGGCGACCAGCCCCAGCATTTT. Its coded protein is CASSRRQGDQPQHF. The chain uses TRBV4-1 and TRBJ1-5, with TRBD1 identical over 7 junction bases. The CDR3 runs 14 amino acids, cysteine and phenylalanine included. The retained sequence is limited to the CDR3, 42 bases, with the frame set at the first base. V trim: 4 bases; J trim: 7 bases; unmatched bases: 7. From a lookup of the germline V gene, CDR1 and CDR2 are MGHRA and YSYEKL.